This T cell receptor beta chain is from a study of a mutant IDH1 vaccine in newly diagnosed glioma. Assay: immunoSEQ multiplex PCR; the TCRdb copy retains only in-frame clones and omits some. The table records just over 60,000 clones, roughly four fifths of them present only once. The time point: week 47, end of study. Doses comprised 300 ug of mutant IDH1 20-mer peptide each, plus topical imiquimod. Every donor had a new WHO grade 3 or 4 astrocytoma that was IDH1-mutant, with loss of nuclear ATRX. The ends were cut back, 4 bases at V and 8 bases at J, with 15 bases in the middle. This CDR3 contains 14 residues. The germline V gene has CDR1 SGHRS and CDR2 YFSETQ. Note on this clone: Its antigen is currently unknown.

This sequence was found in a man aged 25 to 40 with glioma. The sample was PBMCs, taken from a glioma patient whose treatment included an IDH1 peptide vaccine. The chain combines TRBV5-1 with TRBJ1-4, with D tentatively TRBD1 (6 bases). The CDR3 DNA is TGCGCCAGCAGCCTAACAGGGAACGGAGAAAAACTGTTTTTT. This codes for CASSLTGNGEKLFF.